This T cell receptor (beta chain) was captured in a study of vaccination effects on CD4 cells after COVID-19 (dated by TCRdb to the early 2020s). Background on the whole study: In the ViraFEST assay, PBMC were stimulated with viral peptide pools, and antigen-specific CD4+ T cell clonotypes were then identified by expansion using TCR sequencing. Post-vaccine samples across the study were collected a median of 72 days after the second dose, with a range of 14 to 241. Roughly 2 million PBMC per well were cultured in IMDM with about 5% human AB serum, 10 IU/ml IL-2 and gentamicin, plus 10 ug/ml peptides. SARS-CoV-2 spike-specific CD4+ TCR repertoires were compared before and after mRNA vaccination in COVID-19 convalescent patients and in infection-naive vaccine recipients. Altogether, around eleven COVID-19 convalescent patients and several SARS-CoV-2-naive healthy vaccine recipients made up the full study. In the study, cultures from other donors were sequenced using the Oncomine TCR Beta short-read assay on an Illumina iSeq 100.

The full study reports these points: The study was limited by a small number of convalescent patients, and early post-infection timepoints were lacking. Marked clonal contraction was observed in both infection-induced and vaccine-induced clones at late post-vaccination timepoints, consistent with waning T cell responses. Among healthy vaccine recipients, nearly all vaccine-induced clones were SARS-CoV-2 mono-reactive, and only 1 of 255 was cross-reactive with common cold coronaviruses.

Library preparation used the immunoSEQ multiplex PCR assay. DNA from the cultured and isolated CD4+ T cells underwent TCR beta CDR3 sequencing. As for the authors' bioinformatics: Non-productive TCR sequences were removed and reads were trimmed to the CDR3 region, keeping CDR3s of at least 7 amino acids. The MANAFEST web app was used to pick out antigen-specific clonotypes by comparing their expansion in peptide wells with that in reference cultures. To be called positive, a clone needed expansion at FDR<0.05 compared with the reference and with all other wells, an odds ratio greater than 5, and a frequency greater than 0.1% in two replicate wells. A clonotype was called cross-reactive if it was significantly expanded both in SARS-CoV-2 spike wells and in at least one common cold coronavirus spike condition. CDR3 similarity was assessed by Levenshtein distance with the stringdist R package, and unrooted trees were built with ape in R 3.6.1. In TCRdb, the immuneACCESS table is reduced to in-frame sequences with V and J assigned. These tables do not hold every clone; where another copy was compared, an unresolved V gene accounts for under half, and the others remain unexplained. V and J calls and clone size come straight from that table; D and trimming were deduced from the DNA. The sample yields 50,000 to 80,000 clones; less than 80% were counted once. Around 2.5% of the sample lies in the top ten.

For this clone: Its antigen is unknown. Nothing much larger sits one base from this clone, and base qualities are not available.

The CDR1 and CDR2 encoded by the germline V gene are MGHRA and YSYEKL. Trimming at the junction amounts to 2 bases on V and 7 bases on J, and the germline ends lie 12 bases apart. From its cysteine to its phenylalanine, the CDR3 spans 15 amino acids. CDR3 DNA is the only sequence kept; it has 45 bases, read in frame from the first base. After around ten days of culture, CD4+ T cells were isolated with the EasySep CD4+ T cell isolation kit. Participants received two doses of either the BNT162b2 or the mRNA-1273 mRNA SARS-CoV-2 vaccine. Negative nucleocapsid antibody results before and after vaccination confirmed that the healthy vaccine recipients had no prior SARS-CoV-2 infection. Half of the culture medium was replaced with fresh IL-2-containing medium on days 3 and 7. Unless otherwise noted, each peptide stimulation condition was cultured in triplicate wells. Using Ficoll-Paque Plus gradient centrifugation, PBMC were separated from whole blood and then either used fresh or cryopreserved at -140C. The QIAamp micro DNA kit was used to extract genomic DNA from the cultured CD4+ T cells.

This receptor was identified in a human donor who received a COVID-19 vaccine. The chain uses TRBV4-1 and TRBJ1-6; a tentative D call is TRBD1 (6 bases match). The sample was CD4+ T cells from PBMCs cultured without peptide, taken after COVID-19 vaccination. The sequenced DNA is TGCGCCAGCAGCCAATTCCGGACAGTCAATTCACCCCTCCACTTT. It specifies CASSQFRTVNSPLHF.